The TCR beta chain under discussion was sequenced for a study of CD8+CD57+ T cells in acquired aplastic anemia. Concerning this clonotype itself: One end of the junction does not line up with germline, which may come from a read error.

Sequencing was done on patients that had shown CD8+CD57+ cell expansion by flow cytometry. TCR beta VDJ and CDR3 profiling used genomic DNA as template. Each CDR3 protein gets one entry after TCRdb re-called the reads with MiXCR. The sample includes approximately 250,000 distinct CDR3 sequences, approximately 86% of them seen just once. The CDR3 runs 14 residues. The germline V gene has CDR1 SGDLS and CDR2 YYNGEE. V and J are TRBV9 and TRBJ2-7; TRBD1 agrees at 8 bases. The source material was sorted CD4+, CD8+, or CD8+CD57+ T cells (not recorded which) from PBMCs. The receptor was derived from a human donor with aplastic anemia. CDR3 protein: CASGYSGTGKQHYF. In DNA form, the CDR3 reads TGTGCCAGCGGTTACTCGGGGACAGGCAAGCAGCATTACTTC.